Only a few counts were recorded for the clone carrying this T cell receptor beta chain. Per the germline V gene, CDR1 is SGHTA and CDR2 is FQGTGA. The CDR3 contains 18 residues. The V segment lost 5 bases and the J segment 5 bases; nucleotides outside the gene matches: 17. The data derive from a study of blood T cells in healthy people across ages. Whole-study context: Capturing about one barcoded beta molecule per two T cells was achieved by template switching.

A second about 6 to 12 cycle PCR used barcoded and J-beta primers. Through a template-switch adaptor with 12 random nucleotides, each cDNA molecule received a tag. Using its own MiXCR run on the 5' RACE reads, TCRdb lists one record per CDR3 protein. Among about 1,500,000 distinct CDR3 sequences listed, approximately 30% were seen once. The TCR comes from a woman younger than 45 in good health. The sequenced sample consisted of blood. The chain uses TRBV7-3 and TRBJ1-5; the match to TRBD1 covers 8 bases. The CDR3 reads CASSLLRGTGPDDQPQHF. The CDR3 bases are TGTGCCAGCAGCCTATTAAGGGGGACAGGCCCCGACGATCAGCCCCAGCATTTT.